The 28 T cell receptor beta chains reported below all come from one sample, sequenced in a study of blood T cell repertoires in COVID-19. The protocol was immunoSEQ multiplex PCR, while the TCRdb copy is restricted to in-frame clones and leaves out a portion. The sample lists around 74,000 clones, roughly nine tenths seen once, with roughly 8% in the top ten. Sequencing input: peripheral blood. These receptors all stem from a man under 40 with acute or convalescent COVID-19.

CDR3 loop: CASSTRVAGDSYEQYF. The DNA of the CDR3 is TGTGCCAGCAGCACTCGTGTGGCGGGAGACTCCTACGAGCAGTACTTC. The chain has TRBV13 and TRBJ2-7; 7 nucleotides match TRBD2. Trimming at V came to 5 bases and at J to 0 bases, leaving 10 bases not matched to a gene. CDR3 size: 16 residues. Per germline, CDR1 PRHDT and CDR2 FYEKMQ (reference sequence).

The gene calls are TRBV2 and TRBJ1-2; no firm D call. The germline CDR1 and CDR2 sequences are SNHLY and FYNNEI. CDR3 length: 15 amino acids. Trimming took off 6 bases at V and 4 bases at J, with 18 bases between the two ends. CDR3 region: CASRQSGSLPYGYTF. DNA of the CDR3: TGTGCCAGCAGGCAGTCCGGGAGCCTCCCCTATGGCTACACCTTC.

The gene calls are TRBV6-2 or TRBV6-3 and TRBJ2-3; D remains ambiguous. The CDR3 runs 13 residues. The V and J ends lost 5 bases and 1 base respectively, with 7 bases between them. Germline V CDR1 and CDR2: MNHEY, SVGEGT. CDR3 residues: CASSASGTDTQYF. The CDR3 region has the DNA TGTGCCAGCAGTGCAAGCGGCACAGATACGCAGTATTTT.

This rearrangement joins TRBV5-4 to TRBJ2-5; D is unclear. Germline loops: CDR1 SGHNT, CDR2 YYREEE (reference sequence). The germline V and J ends were trimmed by 4 bases and 7 bases, with 11 bases remaining between them. The CDR3 loop spans 12 amino acids. The CDR3 sequence is CASSPSTGTQYF. The CDR3 DNA sequence: TGTGCCAGCAGCCCCTCCACGGGGACCCAGTACTTC.

This clone was recorded a few times. The chain recombines TRBV7-9 with TRBJ1-2; 8 bases map to TRBD1. The CDR3 contains 15 residues. CDR1 and CDR2 (germline): SEHNR, FQNEAQ (reference sequence). The V segment lost 5 bases and the J segment 5 bases; nucleotides outside the gene matches: 10. For the CDR3, the DNA is TGTGCCAGCAGCACCTCCGGACAGGGAGGTTATGGCTACACCTTC. It translates to CASSTSGQGGYGYTF.

The chain has TRBV28 and TRBJ1-1; tentatively, D is TRBD1 (6 bases). CDR3 length: 14 residues. Germline V lookup: CDR1 MDHEN, CDR2 SYDVKM. The V end was cut by 3 bases, the J end by 4 bases, with 12 bases between. The chain's CDR3 is CASSLAQGGTEAFF. The CDR3 region has the DNA TGTGCCAGCAGTTTGGCACAAGGGGGCACTGAAGCTTTCTTT.

This clone was counted a few times. This rearrangement joins TRBV7-9 to TRBJ2-3, with D possibly matching TRBD1 (6 bases). Germline assignment: CDR1 SEHNR and CDR2 FQNEAQ (reference sequence). Between the trimmed V and J ends, which lost 1 base and 5 bases, there was a span of 10 bases. The CDR3 loop spans 14 amino acids. In DNA, the CDR3 is TGTGCCAGCAGCTTAGGACAGGCCGAAGATACGCAGTATTTT. Translated: CASSLGQAEDTQYF.

The chain employs TRBV19 and TRBJ1-5; D might be TRBD1 (6 bases). The ends were cut back, 6 bases at V and 2 bases at J, with 14 bases in the middle. CDR3 size: 15 residues. Germline loops: CDR1 LNHDA, CDR2 SQIVND (reference sequence). The CDR3 nucleotides read TGTGCCAGTAGGGGGGCGTGGATTGGCAATCAGCCCCAGCATTTT. Translation: CASRGAWIGNQPQHF. The full variable domain, rest sourced from reference TRBV19 and TRBJ1-5, is DGGITQSPKYLFRKEGQNVTLSCEQNLNHDAMYWYRQDPGQGLRLIYYSQIVNDFQKGDIAEGYSVSREKKESFPLTVTSAQKNPTAFYLCASRGAWIGNQPQHFGDGTRLSIL.

The rearrangement joins TRBV4-1 to TRBJ2-7; 10 bases line up with TRBD1. After removal of 4 bases from V and 3 bases from J, the junction contained 6 bases not matched to a gene. The CDR3 totals 15 residues. Germline V CDR1 and CDR2: MGHRA, YSYEKL. This chain's CDR3 is CASSRPGQGNYEQYF. CDR3 nucleotides: TGCGCCAGCAGCCGCCCGGGACAGGGGAACTACGAGCAGTACTTC.

This clone was counted a single time. The chain has TRBV20-1 and TRBJ2-5; 7 nucleotides align to TRBD2. This CDR3 has 15 amino acids. The V gene's germline CDR1 is DFQATT and CDR2 SNEGSKA (reference sequence). V gave up 3 bases and J gave up 3 bases; unmatched junction bases: 10. CDR3 residues: CSASRASGPKETQYF. The CDR3 bases are TGCAGTGCTAGTAGGGCTAGCGGTCCGAAAGAGACCCAGTACTTC.

V usage is TRBV18 and J usage is TRBJ2-2; the match to TRBD2 covers 8 bases. The CDR3 has 15 residues. CDR1 and CDR2 (germline): KGHSH, LQKENI. V trimming: 3 bases; J trimming: 5 bases; junction bases outside the gene matches: 5. For the CDR3, the DNA is TGTGCCAGCTCACCGTTTAGCGGGAAGACCGGGGAGCTGTTTTTT. Encoded protein: CASSPFSGKTGELFF. The entire variable domain, with the rest obtained from reference TRBV18 and TRBJ2-2, is as follows: NAGVMQNPRHLVRRRGQEARLRCSPMKGHSHVYWYRQLPEEGLKFMVYLQKENIIDESGMPKERFSAEFPKEGPSILRIQQVVRGDSAAYFCASSPFSGKTGELFFGEGSRLTVL.

The DNA for the CDR3 is TGTGCCAGCAGCAATTCTAACTATGGCTACACCTTC. Its protein is CASSNSNYGYTF. The chain is built from TRBV27 and TRBJ1-2; D remains ambiguous. This CDR3 contains 12 residues. Germline loops: CDR1 MNHEY, CDR2 SMNVEV (reference sequence). V shed 6 bases and J shed 0 bases, with 5 bases lying between them.

J is TRBJ1-1 and V is TRBV6-4; possibly TRBD1 for D (6 bases). The CDR3 contains 13 residues. Per the germline V gene, CDR1 is MRHNA and CDR2 is SNTAGT. V dropped 5 bases and J dropped 2 bases, with 9 bases sitting between them. This CDR3 is CASSRDINTEAFF. The CDR3 DNA reads as TGTGCCAGCAGTCGGGACATCAACACTGAAGCTTTCTTT.

V gene TRBV5-4 combines with J gene TRBJ2-2, with 8 positions matching TRBD1. The CDR3 is 17 amino acids. The trim removed 3 bases at V and 6 bases at J, leaving 13 bases unmatched. The germline V gene has CDR1 SGHNT and CDR2 YYREEE (reference sequence). The CDR3 region is CASSSRSQGALSGELFF. For the CDR3, the DNA is TGTGCCAGCAGCTCGCGGTCGCAGGGGGCGCTTTCCGGGGAGCTGTTTTTT.

V gene TRBV10-1 combines with J gene TRBJ1-1, with D perhaps matching TRBD1 (5 bases). Trimming pared 4 bases from V and 3 bases from J, leaving 12 bases between. In germline, CDR1 is WNHNN, CDR2 SYGVQD (reference sequence). CDR3 length equals 14 residues. The CDR3 DNA reads as TGCGCCAGCAGTGCAGGGATTGGGGACACTGAAGCTTTCTTT. It translates to CASSAGIGDTEAFF.

The rearrangement uses TRBV10-3 and TRBJ1-2; TRBD1 is a possible D gene (6 bases). The CDR3 loop spans 12 amino acids. Trimming stripped 6 bases from V and 6 bases from J, with 11 bases between. Germline CDR1 reads ENHRY; CDR2 reads SYGVKD. This chain's CDR3 is CAIRSGEHGYTF. CDR3 sequence (DNA): TGTGCCATCAGGTCAGGGGAACATGGCTACACCTTC.

A note on this clone: The sample contains more than one DNA sequence encoding this CDR3. This sequence joins TRBV11-2 and TRBJ2-1; no clear D gene. The CDR3 consists of 15 residues. In germline, CDR1 is SGHAT, CDR2 FQNNGV. V lost 0 bases and J 0 bases, leaving 6 bases between the germline ends. DNA for the CDR3: TGTGCCAGCAGCTTAGATCTGAGCTCCTACAATGAGCAGTTCTTC. This translates into CASSLDLSSYNEQFF.

The chain is built from TRBV28 and TRBJ1-5; D perhaps matches TRBD1 (5 bases). V was pared by 4 bases and J by 7 bases, with 14 bases between. CDR1 and CDR2 (germline): MDHEN, SYDVKM. The CDR3 spans 14 residues. The CDR3: CASSSLRGEQPQHF. CDR3 in DNA: TGTGCCAGCAGTTCCCTCCGGGGGGAACAGCCCCAGCATTTT. Looking up the rest from reference TRBV28 and TRBJ1-5 gives the full variable domain: DVKVTQSSRYLVKRTGEKVFLECVQDMDHENMFWYRQDPGLGLRLIYFSYDVKMKEKGDIPEGYSVSREKKERFSLILESASTNQTSMYLCASSSLRGEQPQHFGDGTRLSIL.

On this clone itself: The junction departs from germline at one end; a sequencing error may be responsible. The sample holds other DNA sequences that translate to the same CDR3. The chain uses TRBV29-1 and TRBJ2-7, with D perhaps matching TRBD1 (6 bases). Germline V gene sequence: CDR1 SQVTM, CDR2 ANQGSEA. This CDR3 is built from 15 residues. CDR3: CSATLSETGPYEQYF. CDR3 nucleotides: TGCAGCGCCACCCTCTCGGAGACAGGCCCCTACGAACAGTACTTC.

The chain employs TRBV3-1 (or the pseudogene TRBV3-2) and TRBJ2-3; D gene unclear. From germline, CDR1 is LGHDT and CDR2 YNNKEL (reference sequence). The V gene lost 0 bases and the J gene lost 3 bases, with 10 bases spanning the gap. This CDR3 spans 15 amino acids. The CDR3 protein is CASSQEWLATDTQYF. The CDR3 DNA sequence: TGTGCCAGCAGCCAAGAATGGTTAGCAACAGATACGCAGTATTTT.

The genes are TRBV7-8 and TRBJ2-3; TRBD1 might be the D (5 bases). The V end was cut by 2 bases, the J end by 8 bases, with 20 bases between. This CDR3 is 16 amino acids long. Per germline, CDR1 SGHVS and CDR2 FQNEAQ. The DNA for the CDR3 is TGTGCCAGCAGCTTATTTCGCACAGGCGCTGAAGCTACGCAGTATTTT. Its protein product is CASSLFRTGAEATQYF. The entire variable domain, with the rest obtained from reference TRBV7-8 and TRBJ2-3, is as follows: GAGVSQSPRYKVAKRGQDVALRCDPISGHVSLFWYQQALGQGPEFLTYFQNEAQLDKSGLPSDRFFAERPEGSVSTLKIQRTQQEDSAVYLCASSLFRTGAEATQYFGPGTRLTVL.

The CDR3 is CASSFGLAGVTQYF. CDR3 nucleotide sequence: TGTGCCAGCAGCTTCGGACTAGCGGGAGTTACGCAGTATTTT. This chain connects TRBV7-2 to TRBJ2-3; TRBD2 aligns across 13 bases. J was trimmed by 8 bases and V by 3 bases; bases with no gene match: 2. Germline CDR1 and CDR2: SGHTA and FQGNSA. This CDR3 comprises 14 residues.

The chain combines TRBV29-1 with TRBJ1-1; TRBD1 aligns across 8 bases. CDR1 SQVTM and CDR2 ANQGSEA come from the germline V gene. CDR3 length: 12 amino acids. With 7 bases clipped from V and 3 bases from J, the junction kept 4 bases outside the gene matches. This CDR3 reads CSAYRGYTEAFF. For the CDR3, the DNA is TGCAGCGCCTACAGGGGGTACACTGAAGCTTTCTTT.

V gene TRBV6-5 combines with J gene TRBJ2-1; 9 positions agree with TRBD1. The CDR3 runs to 15 residues. V trimming: 6 bases; J trimming: 8 bases; junction bases outside the gene matches: 11. Per the germline V gene, CDR1 is MNHEY and CDR2 is SVGAGI. The CDR3 bases are TGTGCCAGCAGAGGCGAACAGGGGGCCCCATATGAGCAGTTCTTC. This codes for CASRGEQGAPYEQFF.

In its sample, this clone was seen once. J is TRBJ2-1 and V is TRBV3-1 (or the pseudogene TRBV3-2); 9 positions agree with TRBD1. Germline trimming cut 10 bases from V and 0 bases from J; bases unmatched to any gene: 13. The germline V gene has CDR1 LGHDT and CDR2 YNNKEL (reference sequence). The CDR3 covers 17 residues. CDR3 residues: CATQQGASWSSYNEQFF. In DNA form, the CDR3 reads TGTGCCACTCAACAGGGGGCATCTTGGAGCTCCTACAATGAGCAGTTCTTC.

The chain has TRBV6-5 and TRBJ2-7; possibly TRBD1 for D (6 bases). This CDR3 is built from 12 residues. CDR1 is MNHEY, CDR2 SVGAGI, per germline. V lost 8 bases and J 6 bases, leaving 14 bases between the germline ends. The CDR3 coding sequence is TGTGCCAGCCGGGACACCCTCGGCGAGCAGTACTTC. Translating gives CASRDTLGEQYF.

This clone appeared once. CDR3 protein: CASSVFDEQFF. The CDR3 coding sequence is TGTGCCAGTAGTGTATTCGATGAGCAGTTCTTC. This sequence joins TRBV19 and TRBJ2-1; D not certain. Trimming took 5 bases from V and 8 from J, leaving 7 bases between them. The CDR3 covers 11 residues. Per germline, CDR1 LNHDA and CDR2 SQIVND (reference sequence). The whole variable domain, filled in from reference TRBV19 and TRBJ2-1, reads DGGITQSPKYLFRKEGQNVTLSCEQNLNHDAMYWYRQDPGQGLRLIYYSQIVNDFQKGDIAEGYSVSREKKESFPLTVTSAQKNPTAFYLCASSVFDEQFFGPGTRLTVL.

The V and J genes are TRBV27 and TRBJ1-4; no reliable D call. This CDR3 has 14 residues. From germline, CDR1 is MNHEY and CDR2 SMNVEV (reference sequence). Trimming cost V 3 bases and J 0 bases, with 5 bases left between them. The chain's CDR3 is CASSLSTTNEKLFF. Here the CDR3 DNA reads TGTGCCAGCAGTTTGTCAACAACTAATGAAAAACTGTTTTTT.